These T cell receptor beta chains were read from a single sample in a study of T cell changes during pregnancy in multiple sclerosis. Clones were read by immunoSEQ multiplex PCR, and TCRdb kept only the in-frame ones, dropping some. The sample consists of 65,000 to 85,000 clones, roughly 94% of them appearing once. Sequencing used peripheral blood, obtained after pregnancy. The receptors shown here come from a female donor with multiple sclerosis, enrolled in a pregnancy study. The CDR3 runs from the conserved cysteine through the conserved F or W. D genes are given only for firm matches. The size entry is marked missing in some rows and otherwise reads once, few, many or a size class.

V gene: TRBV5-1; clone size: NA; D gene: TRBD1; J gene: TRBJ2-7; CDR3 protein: CASSLGAGGGQEQYF; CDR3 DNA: TGCGCCAGCAGCTTGGGGGCAGGGGGCGGTCAGGAGCAGTACTTC
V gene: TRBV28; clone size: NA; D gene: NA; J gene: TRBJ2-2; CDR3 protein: CASRPSDGAENTGELFF; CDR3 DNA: TGTGCCAGCAGGCCTTCTGATGGGGCAGAAAACACCGGGGAGCTGTTTTTT
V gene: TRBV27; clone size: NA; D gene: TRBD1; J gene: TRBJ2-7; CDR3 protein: CASSYGTENYEQYF; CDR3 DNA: TGTGCCAGCAGCTACGGGACAGAGAACTACGAGCAGTACTTC
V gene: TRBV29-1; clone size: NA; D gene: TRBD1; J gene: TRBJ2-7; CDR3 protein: CSVVPRETGISREQYF; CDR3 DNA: TGCAGCGTTGTCCCGAGGGAGACAGGGATCTCCCGCGAGCAGTACTTC
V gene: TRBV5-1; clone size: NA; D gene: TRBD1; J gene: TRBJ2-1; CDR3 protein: CASSLVQGRGDEQFF; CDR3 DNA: TGCGCCAGCAGCTTGGTACAGGGGAGAGGCGATGAGCAGTTCTTC
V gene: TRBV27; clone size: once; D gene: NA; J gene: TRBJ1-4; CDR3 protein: CASSFAGEAEKLFF; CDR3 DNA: TGTGCCAGCAGTTTCGCAGGGGAAGCTGAAAAACTGTTTTTT
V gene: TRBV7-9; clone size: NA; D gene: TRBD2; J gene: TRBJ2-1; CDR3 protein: CASSPQREVRYEQFF; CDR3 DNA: TGTGCCAGCAGCCCCCAGCGGGAGGTAAGGTATGAGCAGTTCTTC
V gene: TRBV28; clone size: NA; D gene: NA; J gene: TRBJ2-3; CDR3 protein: CASSFARSTDTQYF; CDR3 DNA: TGTGCCAGCAGTTTCGCGAGATCCACAGATACGCAGTATTTT
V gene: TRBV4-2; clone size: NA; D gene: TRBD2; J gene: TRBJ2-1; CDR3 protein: CASSRQLAGGLNEQFF; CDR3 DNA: TGTGCCAGCAGCCGCCAATTAGCGGGAGGATTAAATGAGCAGTTCTTC
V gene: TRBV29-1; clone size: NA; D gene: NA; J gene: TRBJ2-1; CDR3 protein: CSVGRSSRSYNEQFF; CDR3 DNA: TGCAGCGTTGGCCGTTCTAGCCGCTCCTACAATGAGCAGTTCTTC
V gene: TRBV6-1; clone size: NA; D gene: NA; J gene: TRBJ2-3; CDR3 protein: CASSDRGFTDTQYF; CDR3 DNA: TGTGCCAGCAGTGATCGGGGGTTCACAGATACGCAGTATTTT
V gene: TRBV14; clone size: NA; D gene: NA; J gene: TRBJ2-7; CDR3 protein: CASSQVLDDYEQYF; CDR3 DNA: TGTGCCAGCAGCCAAGTGCTAGACGACTACGAGCAGTACTTC
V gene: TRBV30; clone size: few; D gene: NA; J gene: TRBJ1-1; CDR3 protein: CAWSENTLAEAFF; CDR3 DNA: TGTGCCTGGAGCGAAAACACGTTGGCTGAAGCTTTCTTT
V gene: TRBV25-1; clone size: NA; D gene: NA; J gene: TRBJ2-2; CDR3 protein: CASSGPGYTGELFF; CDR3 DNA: TGTGCCAGCAGTGGGCCAGGGTATACCGGGGAGCTGTTTTTT
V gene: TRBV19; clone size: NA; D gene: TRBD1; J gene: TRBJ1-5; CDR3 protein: CASSIDLVWDRGYQPQHF; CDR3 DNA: TGTGCCAGTAGTATAGATCTCGTTTGGGACAGGGGTTATCAGCCCCAGCATTTT
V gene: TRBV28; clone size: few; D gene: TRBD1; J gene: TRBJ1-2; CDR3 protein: CASSLWRVGINGMRQGARYGYTF; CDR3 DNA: TGTGCCAGCAGTTTATGGCGGGTTGGTATAAATGGAATGAGACAGGGGGCCCGGTATGGCTACACCTTC
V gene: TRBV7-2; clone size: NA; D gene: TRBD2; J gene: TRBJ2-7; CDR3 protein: CASSPGLAFYEQYF; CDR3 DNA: TGTGCCAGCAGCCCGGGACTAGCTTTTTACGAGCAGTACTTC
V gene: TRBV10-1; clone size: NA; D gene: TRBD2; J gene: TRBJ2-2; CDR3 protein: CASSTSGRTGELFF; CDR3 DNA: TGCGCCAGCAGTACTAGCGGGAGAACCGGGGAGCTGTTTTTT
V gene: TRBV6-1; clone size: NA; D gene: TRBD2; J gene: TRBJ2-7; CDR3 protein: CASTGTSGISYEQYF; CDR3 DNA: TGTGCCAGCACCGGGACTAGCGGCATTTCCTACGAGCAGTACTTC
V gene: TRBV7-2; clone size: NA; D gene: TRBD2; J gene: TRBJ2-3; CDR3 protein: CASSLYGTSGSTDTQYF; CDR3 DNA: TGTGCCAGCAGCCTATACGGGACTAGCGGGAGCACAGATACGCAGTATTTT
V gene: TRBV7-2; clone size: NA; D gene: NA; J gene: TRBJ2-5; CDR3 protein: CASSLLQGFGETQYF; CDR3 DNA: TGTGCCAGCAGCTTACTCCAGGGTTTTGGGGAGACCCAGTACTTC
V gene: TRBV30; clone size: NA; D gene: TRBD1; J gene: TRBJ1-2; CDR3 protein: CAWTDRGRNGYTF; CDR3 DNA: TGTGCCTGGACGGACAGGGGGAGGAATGGCTACACCTTC